These 12 T cell receptor beta chains share one sample of origin, sequenced in a study of blood T cells in healthy people across ages. Then a second PCR, running about 6 to 11 cycles, was carried out with a sample-barcoded 5' primer and a J-beta primer mix. In TCRdb, the 5' RACE reads were re-called with MiXCR into one record per CDR3 protein. The repertoire consists of around 580,000 distinct CDR3 sequences, with roughly 48% occurring once and the leading ten covering about 26%. Sequences were obtained from blood. These TCRs come from a man aged 80 or over in good health.

This clonotype was observed a handful of times. The rearrangement links TRBV24-1 to TRBJ2-1, with D possibly being TRBD1 (6 bases). This CDR3 is 14 amino acids long. The ends were cut back, 4 bases at V and 5 bases at J, with 11 bases in the middle. From germline, CDR1 is KGHDR and CDR2 SFDVKD. CDR3 region: CATSDPGQHNEQFF. The CDR3 region has the DNA TGTGCCACCAGTGACCCCGGACAGCACAATGAGCAGTTCTTC.

The V and J genes are TRBV28 and TRBJ2-1; TRBD1 aligns across 7 bases. The germline gives CDR1 MDHEN, CDR2 SYDVKM. Trimming removed 8 bases from V and 2 bases from J; junction bases left unmatched: 3. The CDR3 length is 13 residues. Written as DNA, the CDR3 is TGTGCCAGCCGCAGGGGGACCTACAATGAGCAGTTCTTC. Translation gives CASRRGTYNEQFF. The whole variable domain, remainder taken from reference TRBV28 and TRBJ2-1, is DVKVTQSSRYLVKRTGEKVFLECVQDMDHENMFWYRQDPGLGLRLIYFSYDVKMKEKGDIPEGYSVSREKKERFSLILESASTNQTSMYLCASRRGTYNEQFFGPGTRLTVL.

This clonotype was recorded a few times. This may be a read error: a much more frequent sequence differs by one nucleotide. V and J are TRBV6-5 and TRBJ2-3; a weak D match, TRBD1 (7 bases). CDR3 length: 15 amino acids. Trimming took off 2 bases at V and 8 bases at J, with 17 bases between the two ends. CDR1 and CDR2 from the germline V gene are MNHEY and SVGAGI. The CDR3 loop reads CASSYAGGGMATQYF. For the CDR3, the DNA is TGTGCCAGCAGTTACGCAGGAGGGGGCATGGCTACGCAGTATTTT.

Concerning this clonotype itself: One end of the junction fails to match germline, which may point to a read error. The genes are TRBV24-1 and TRBJ2-1; 10 bases line up with TRBD2. The CDR3 runs to 16 residues. CDR1 is KGHDR, CDR2 SFDVKD, per germline. In DNA form, the CDR3 reads TGTACCACCAGTGATTCAGGCGGACTAGCGGACAATGAGCAGTTCTTC. Protein product: CTTSDSGGLADNEQFF.

With regard to this clonotype: This may be a read error, as it is one base from a much larger clone. The V and J genes are TRBV9 and TRBJ1-2; D uncertain. The V end lost 0 bases, the J end lost 10 bases, and 13 bases lay between the germline ends. The CDR3 consists of 13 residues. The germline V gene has CDR1 SGDLS and CDR2 YYNGEE. In DNA, the CDR3 is TGTGCCAGCAGCGTAGATTGGAGGGAGGTCTACACCTTC. Translating it yields CASSVDWREVYTF.

Many counts were recorded for this clonotype. The chain carries TRBV7-9 and TRBJ2-3, with a tentative D call TRBD2 (6 bases). From germline, CDR1 is SEHNR and CDR2 FQNEAQ (reference sequence). The CDR3 totals 15 residues. Trimming left V 4 bases short and J 3 bases short, with 14 bases between. CDR3 region: CASSSLTSGTDTQYF. CDR3 DNA: TGTGCCAGCAGCTCCCTGACCAGCGGGACAGATACGCAGTATTTT.

This clonotype was detected a few times. The chain couples TRBV6-5 to TRBJ1-5; D not certain. The germline CDR1 and CDR2 sequences are MNHEY and SVGAGI. The CDR3 is 13 residues long. The ends were cut back, 0 bases at V and 12 bases at J, with 12 bases in the middle. CDR3 amino acids: CASSYSKDIGQHF. The CDR3 region has the DNA TGTGCCAGCAGTTACTCGAAGGATATAGGCCAGCATTTT.

This clonotype was found a few times. The rearrangement uses TRBV28 and TRBJ2-7, with TRBD2 matching 7 bases. The ends lost 8 bases at V and 0 bases at J; junction bases unmatched: 4. The CDR3 has 13 residues. Germline V gene sequence: CDR1 MDHEN, CDR2 SYDVKM. The CDR3 protein is CASGAGSSYEQYF. The CDR3 DNA sequence: TGTGCCAGCGGAGCGGGGAGCTCCTACGAGCAGTACTTC.

The chain employs TRBV28 and TRBJ2-1; unclear D gene. In germline, CDR1 is MDHEN, CDR2 SYDVKM. V was clipped by 5 bases and J by 9 bases, with 11 bases between them. The CDR3 runs to 12 residues. The CDR3 nucleotides are TGTGCCAGCAGTCTCGGTAATGCTGAGCAGTTCTTC. This translates into CASSLGNAEQFF.

The rearrangement joins TRBV12-3 or TRBV12-4 to TRBJ2-4, with TRBD2 matching 7 bases. The last part of the DNA fits TRBJ2-5 better; the J call may be wrong. CDR3 length: 15 residues. As DNA, the CDR3 is TGTGCCAGCAGTTTAGGACTAGCCGGGGGGAGGACCCAGTACTTC. Amino acid sequence: CASSLGLAGGRTQYF.

This rearrangement joins TRBV7-9 to TRBJ1-1, with D uncertain. V gave up 4 bases and J gave up 11 bases, with 11 bases separating them. CDR1 is SEHNR, CDR2 FQNEAQ, per germline (reference sequence). The CDR3 sequence is 11 residues long. DNA of the CDR3: TGTGCCAGCAGCTCCACATTGGTTGCTTTCTTT. This encodes CASSSTLVAFF. Variable domain in full (rest from reference TRBV7-9 and TRBJ1-1): DTGVSQNPRHKITKRGQNVTFRCDPISEHNRLYWYRQTLGQGPEFLTYFQNEAQLEKSRLLSDRFSAERPKGSFSTLEIQRTEQGDSAMYLCASSSTLVAFFGQGTRLTVV.

The V call is TRBV12-3 or TRBV12-4, the J call TRBJ2-1; 11 nucleotides line up with TRBD1. The assigned J gene may be wrong: the sequence end matches TRBJ2-7 better. This CDR3 region has 16 residues. This chain's CDR3 is CASSFTDRGRDYEQYF. Written as DNA, the CDR3 is TGTGCCAGCAGTTTCACGGACAGGGGGCGCGACTATGAGCAGTACTTC.